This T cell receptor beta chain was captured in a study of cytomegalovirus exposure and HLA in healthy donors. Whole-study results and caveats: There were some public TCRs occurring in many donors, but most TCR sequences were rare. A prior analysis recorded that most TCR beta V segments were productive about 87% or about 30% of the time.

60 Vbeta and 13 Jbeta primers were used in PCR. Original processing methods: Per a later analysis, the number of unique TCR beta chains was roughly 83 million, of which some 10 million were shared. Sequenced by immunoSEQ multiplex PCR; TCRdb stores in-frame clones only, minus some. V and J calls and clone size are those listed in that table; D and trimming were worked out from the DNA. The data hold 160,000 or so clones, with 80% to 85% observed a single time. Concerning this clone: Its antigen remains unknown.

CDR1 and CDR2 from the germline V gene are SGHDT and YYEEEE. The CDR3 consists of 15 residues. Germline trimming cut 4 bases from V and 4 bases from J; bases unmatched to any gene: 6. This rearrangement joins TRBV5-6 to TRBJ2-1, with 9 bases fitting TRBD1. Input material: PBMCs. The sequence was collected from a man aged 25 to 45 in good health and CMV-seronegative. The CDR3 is CASSPGQGWYNEQFF. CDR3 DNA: TGTGCCAGCAGCCCGGGACAGGGATGGTACAATGAGCAGTTCTTC.